This T cell receptor beta chain originates from a study of T-cell reconstitution after alpha-beta-depleted transplantation in children. Findings and limits, study-wide: Alpha-beta T cells about two months after transplant reportedly derived from several hundred expanded graft clones. T-cell counts and diversity were attributed mostly to newly produced T cells one year after transplant. Surviving recipient T cells and thymic progenitors produced the high day-60 TCRbeta diversity seen in some patients.

Unique molecular identifiers were built into the TCRbeta library. TCRdb ran MiXCR on the PCR reads and lists one entry per CDR3 protein. The sample consists of some 310,000 distinct CDR3 sequences, around 25% of them appearing once. Trimming left V 0 bases short and J 6 bases short, with 10 bases between. The CDR3 sequence is 15 residues long. The germline CDR1 and CDR2 sequences are SGDLS and YYNGEE. Remarks on this clonotype: Its cognate antigen is unknown.

This sequence originates from a male patient between 5 and 17 years old who had a stem cell transplant for acute lymphoblastic leukemia, so the T cells may come from the graft donor. The chain combines TRBV9 with TRBJ1-6, with unresolved D. The specimen comprised PBMCs, mostly from graft donor cells, sampled 180 days after TCRalphabeta/CD19-depleted stem cell transplant. CDR3 DNA sequence: TGTGCCAGCAGCGTAGAGGGAACAATTAATTCACCCCTCCACTTT. It is translated as CASSVEGTINSPLHF. Filled out from reference TRBV9 and TRBJ1-6, the complete variable domain reads DSGVTQTPKHLITATGQRVTLRCSPRSGDLSVYWYQQSLDQGLQFLIQYYNGEERAKGNILERFSAQQFPDLHSELNLSSLELGDSALYFCASSVEGTINSPLHFGNGTRLTVT.